The 26 T cell receptor beta chains in this list originate from one sample, sequenced in a study of T-cell memory formation after mild COVID-19. TCRdb re-called the 5' RACE reads through MiXCR, storing one row per CDR3 protein. The data contain about 560,000 distinct CDR3 sequences, roughly 17% of them singletons. Sequenced input: PBMCs or a T cell subset sorted from them (not recorded which). Receptors were obtained from an adult woman who had mild COVID-19 (a few samples of this study predate the infection). Cell type and time point are not known.

The chain recombines TRBV2 with TRBJ2-7; possibly TRBD1 or TRBD2 for D (5 bases each). The CDR3 spans 14 residues. V was shortened by 6 bases and J by 7 bases, with 19 bases between the two germline ends. Germline-derived CDR1 and CDR2 are SNHLY and FYNNEI. For the CDR3, the DNA is TGTGCCAGCAGATCGGGACCCTCGATTAGGGAGCAGTACTTC. Translation gives CASRSGPSIREQYF.

This chain joins TRBV10-3 and TRBJ1-2; no firm D call. Trimming cost V 3 bases and J 4 bases, with 6 bases left between them. Germline lookup yields CDR1 ENHRY and CDR2 SYGVKD. The CDR3 length is 12 residues. The CDR3 DNA reads as TGTGCCATCAGTGACCCGGCCTATGGCTACACCTTC. This translates into CAISDPAYGYTF.

This chain links TRBV7-6 with TRBJ2-3; TRBD2 agrees at 7 bases. V was pared by 5 bases and J by 2 bases, with 7 bases of the junction left unmatched. In germline, CDR1 is SGHVS, CDR2 FNYEAQ. The CDR3 loop spans 15 amino acids. The CDR3 coding sequence is TGTGCCAGCAGCATCTTGGGGGGGGTCACAGATACGCAGTATTTT. Encoded protein: CASSILGGVTDTQYF. Combining the CDR3 with reference TRBV7-6 and TRBJ2-3 gives the whole variable domain GAGVSQSPRYKVTKRGQDVALRCDPISGHVSLYWYRQALGQGPEFLTYFNYEAQQDKSGLPNDRFSAERPEGSISTLTIQRTEQRDSAMYRCASSILGGVTDTQYFGPGTRLTVL.

The gene calls are TRBV30 and TRBJ2-7; tentative D call: TRBD1 (6 bases). From germline, CDR1 is GTSNPN and CDR2 SVGIG (reference sequence). CDR3 size: 13 residues. V lost 0 bases and J lost 6, with 12 bases in between. The CDR3 DNA reads as TGTGCCTGGAGTGTCGTCGAGGGGGTCGAGCAGTACTTC. This translates into CAWSVVEGVEQYF.

This sequence joins TRBV12-3 or TRBV12-4 and TRBJ1-1; maybe TRBD1 (5 bases). The CDR3 contains 14 residues. V lost 8 bases and J lost 2, with 15 bases in between. The CDR3 nucleotides read TGTGCCAGCGTGAACAGGAGGGGTAACACTGAAGCTTTCTTT. Its translation is CASVNRRGNTEAFF.

This chain links TRBV9 with TRBJ2-3, with 9 bases that match TRBD2. The CDR3 extends over 17 amino acids. In germline, CDR1 is SGDLS, CDR2 YYNGEE. Trimming removed 4 bases from V and 7 bases from J; junction bases left unmatched: 16. CDR3 nucleotide sequence: TGTGCCAGCAGCCCGCTGGTGCGGAGCGGGGGGACTTATACGCAGTATTTT. This codes for CASSPLVRSGGTYTQYF.

This chain links TRBV12-3 or TRBV12-4 with TRBJ2-1, with D tentatively TRBD2 (5 bases). The CDR3 consists of 12 residues. Trimming removed 6 bases at V and 10 bases at J, with 13 bases between. CDR3 loop: CASSYAGGEQFF. CDR3 bases: TGTGCCAGCAGCTATGCGGGTGGAGAGCAGTTCTTC.

This clonotype came up a few times. The rearrangement joins TRBV20-1 to TRBJ2-3; 10 nucleotides align to TRBD2. Trimming cost V 6 bases and J 1 base; bases outside gene matches: 10. Germline V gives CDR1 DFQATT, CDR2 SNEGSKA (reference sequence). CDR3 length: 16 residues. The CDR3 bases are TGCAGTGCCGCCCTCAGCGGGGGGGCCGGCACAGATACGCAGTATTTT. It translates to CSAALSGGAGTDTQYF.

This clonotype was counted only a few times. The V and J genes are TRBV28 and TRBJ2-6, with a possible D match to TRBD2 (6 bases). Trimming took off 7 bases at V and 2 bases at J, with 9 bases between the two ends. CDR3 length equals 14 residues. Looked up from germline, CDR1 is MDHEN and CDR2 is SYDVKM. CDR3 sequence: CASTGGTGANVLTF. The DNA for the CDR3 is TGTGCCAGCACTGGGGGGACTGGGGCCAACGTCCTGACTTTC.

The chain links TRBV5-1 to TRBJ2-3; the D is unclear. Germline loops: CDR1 SGHRS, CDR2 YFSETQ. The length of the CDR3 is 13 residues. V lost 4 bases to trimming and J lost 0 bases, with 6 bases between them. This CDR3 is CASSISSTDTQYF. As DNA, the CDR3 is TGCGCCAGCAGCATCTCTAGCACAGATACGCAGTATTTT.

The V and J genes are TRBV7-9 and TRBJ2-5; D remains unclear. The germline V gene encodes CDR1 SEHNR and CDR2 FQNEAQ (reference sequence). Between the trimmed V and J ends, which lost 4 bases and 4 bases, there was a span of 10 bases. This CDR3 contains 13 residues. CDR3 DNA: TGTGCCAGCAGCTCCCTTCAAAGAGAGACCCAGTACTTC. Translated: CASSSLQRETQYF.

The chain combines TRBV6-2 or TRBV6-3 with TRBJ2-2; no definite D call. Germline V gene sequence: CDR1 MNHEY, CDR2 SVGEGT. This CDR3 region has 20 residues. Trimming took off 5 bases at V and 2 bases at J, with 27 bases between the two ends. In DNA, the CDR3 is TGTGCCAGCAGTCGTACCCCATTTTCAGAGGCAGTAACAAACACCGGGGAGCTGTTTTTT. Protein: CASSRTPFSEAVTNTGELFF.

The chain couples TRBV30 to TRBJ2-2; D might be TRBD1 (6 bases). Trimming removed 4 bases from V and 4 bases from J, with 7 bases in between. Germline CDR1 and CDR2: GTSNPN and SVGIG (reference sequence). This CDR3 region has 12 residues. CDR3 in DNA: TGTGCCTGGAACAGGGTCACCGGGGAGCTGTTTTTT. It encodes CAWNRVTGELFF.

This clonotype was counted at least ten times. V usage is TRBV3-2 and J usage is TRBJ2-1; the table names TRBD2, a call not compared with the DNA. TRBV3-2 is a known pseudogene. The CDR3 runs to 19 residues. The CDR3 DNA reads TGTGCCAGCAGCCAAGATGGGCGGCCGGGACTAGGACTTTGCAATGAGCAGTTCTTC. Protein: CASSQDGRPGLGLCNEQFF.

V and J are TRBV7-2 and TRBJ2-5; 7 bases are shared with TRBD2. The CDR3 is made up of 16 amino acids. Germline V lookup: CDR1 SGHTA, CDR2 FQGNSA. V dropped 5 bases and J dropped 0; count of bases not matched to a gene: 9. This CDR3 reads CASSPLGAGYQETQYF. The CDR3 DNA reads TGTGCCAGCAGCCCTTTGGGAGCGGGGTACCAAGAGACCCAGTACTTC. The full variable domain, in which reference TRBV7-2 and TRBJ2-5 provide the parts outside the CDR3, is GAGVSQSPSNKVTEKGKDVELRCDPISGHTALYWYRQSLGQGLEFLIYFQGNSAPDKSGLPSDRFSAERTGGSVSTLTIQRTQQEDSAVYLCASSPLGAGYQETQYFGPGTRLLVL.

The chain employs TRBV9 and TRBJ1-1; 7 bases agree with TRBD1. The J segment lost 6 bases and the V segment lost 3 bases, leaving 2 bases of the junction unmatched. Germline lookup yields CDR1 SGDLS and CDR2 YYNGEE. The CDR3 covers 12 residues. CDR3 loop: CASSATGAEAFF. The CDR3 DNA is TGTGCCAGCAGCGCCACAGGGGCTGAAGCTTTCTTT.

The chain recombines TRBV7-9 with TRBJ1-2; possible D gene TRBD1, 5 bases. Trimming took 3 bases from V and 5 from J, leaving 13 bases between them. The CDR3 has 14 residues. CDR1 and CDR2 from the germline V gene are SEHNR and FQNEAQ (reference sequence). Here the CDR3 DNA reads TGTGCCAGCAGCTTTGCCCGGGACGTTTATGGCTACACCTTC. It codes for CASSFARDVYGYTF.

This clonotype showed up just a few times. V gene TRBV4-1 combines with J gene TRBJ2-7; possibly TRBD1 for D (5 bases). The germline gives CDR1 MGHRA, CDR2 YSYEKL. V was trimmed by 0 bases and J by 0 bases, leaving 12 bases between them. This CDR3 region has 16 residues. The CDR3, as DNA: TGCGCCAGCAGCCAAGAATCGGCAGGGTACTCCTACGAGCAGTACTTC. The encoded protein is CASSQESAGYSYEQYF.

The table lists this clonotype with a few counts. V usage is TRBV7-2 and J usage is TRBJ2-3; D ambiguous. V was shortened by 3 bases and J by 4 bases, with 5 bases between the two germline ends. The CDR3 runs to 12 residues. In germline, CDR1 is SGHTA, CDR2 FQGNSA. CDR3 DNA: TGTGCCAGCAGCTTCATGGCAGATACGCAGTATTTT. Its protein product is CASSFMADTQYF.

This rearrangement joins TRBV6-6 to TRBJ2-2; possible D gene TRBD1, 5 bases. Germline V gives CDR1 MNHNY, CDR2 SVGAGI (reference sequence). Between the trimmed V and J ends, which lost 2 bases and 1 base, there was a span of 14 bases. The CDR3 sequence is 17 residues long. The CDR3 reads CASSYPARALNTGELFF. CDR3 in DNA: TGTGCCAGCAGTTACCCCGCCAGGGCTCTGAACACCGGGGAGCTGTTTTTT.

In the case of this clonotype: One junction end does not reproduce the germline sequence, and a read error may be involved. The V and J genes are TRBV5-6 and TRBJ1-1; D ambiguous. Germline V gives CDR1 SGHDT, CDR2 YYEEEE. The CDR3 totals 13 residues. The CDR3 reads CSSAGPLSTEAFF. CDR3 nucleotides: TGCAGCAGCGCGGGCCCCCTCTCCACTGAAGCTTTCTTT.

In this sample, this clonotype turned up a few times. The chain uses TRBV24-1 and TRBJ2-1; D is undetermined. Germline V gene lookup returns CDR1 KGHDR and CDR2 SFDVKD. The ends were cut back, 7 bases at V and 7 bases at J, with 7 bases in the middle. The CDR3 contains 11 residues. The CDR3 region has the DNA TGTGCCACCAGGGAAGGGAATGAGCAGTTCTTC. It encodes CATREGNEQFF.

Comment on this clonotype: A much larger clone lies a single base off, so this may be a read error. The rearrangement links TRBV11-2 to TRBJ1-2; D possibly corresponds to TRBD1 (5 bases). This CDR3 is 14 amino acids long. CDR1 SGHAT and CDR2 FQNNGV come from the germline V gene. Trimming took 1 base from V and 0 from J, leaving 6 bases between them. Written as DNA, the CDR3 is TGTGCCAGCAGCTTAGCCAGGGCTAACTATGGCTACACCTTC. The encoded protein is CASSLARANYGYTF.

This chain uses TRBV11-3 with TRBJ2-6; possibly TRBD2 for D (5 bases). CDR1 and CDR2 (germline): SGHNT, YENEEA. The V gene lost 4 bases and the J gene lost 0 bases, with 13 bases spanning the gap. CDR3 length: 17 residues. In DNA, the CDR3 is TGTGCCAGCAGCTCCGAGGGTTACGGCTCTGGGGCCAACGTCCTGACTTTC. Translating gives CASSSEGYGSGANVLTF.

A few counts support this clonotype. The V and J genes are TRBV12-3 or TRBV12-4 and TRBJ1-3; a weak D match, TRBD1 (5 bases). V shed 2 bases and J shed 2 bases, with 10 bases lying between them. The CDR3 spans 15 residues. The CDR3 DNA reads TGTGCCAGCAGTTTACAGGGCCTCACTGGAAACACCATATATTTT. Protein: CASSLQGLTGNTIYF.

In its sample, this clonotype was seen a few times. V and J are TRBV7-9 and TRBJ2-2; possible D gene TRBD1, 6 bases. This CDR3 is built from 15 residues. Trimming cost V 8 bases and J 6 bases, with 19 bases left between them. Germline-derived CDR1 and CDR2 are SEHNR and FQNEAQ (reference sequence). The DNA for the CDR3 is TGTGCCAGCCGGGCCTCCACAGGGCGGCCCGGGGAGCTGTTTTTT. It translates to CASRASTGRPGELFF.